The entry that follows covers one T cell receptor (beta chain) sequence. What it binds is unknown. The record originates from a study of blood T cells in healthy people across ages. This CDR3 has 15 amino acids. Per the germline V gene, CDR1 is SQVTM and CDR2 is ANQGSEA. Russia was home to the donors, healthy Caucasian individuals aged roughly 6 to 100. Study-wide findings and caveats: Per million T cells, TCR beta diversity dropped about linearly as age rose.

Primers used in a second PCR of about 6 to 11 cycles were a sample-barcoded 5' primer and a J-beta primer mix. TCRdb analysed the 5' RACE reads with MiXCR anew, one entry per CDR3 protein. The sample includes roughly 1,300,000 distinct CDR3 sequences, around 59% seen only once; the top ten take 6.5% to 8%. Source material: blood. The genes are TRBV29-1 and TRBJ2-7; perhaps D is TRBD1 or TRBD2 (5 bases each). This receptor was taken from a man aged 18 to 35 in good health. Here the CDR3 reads CSVLGAGRSSYEQYF. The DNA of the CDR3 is TGCAGTGTGCTCGGGGCGGGCCGGAGCTCCTACGAGCAGTACTTC.